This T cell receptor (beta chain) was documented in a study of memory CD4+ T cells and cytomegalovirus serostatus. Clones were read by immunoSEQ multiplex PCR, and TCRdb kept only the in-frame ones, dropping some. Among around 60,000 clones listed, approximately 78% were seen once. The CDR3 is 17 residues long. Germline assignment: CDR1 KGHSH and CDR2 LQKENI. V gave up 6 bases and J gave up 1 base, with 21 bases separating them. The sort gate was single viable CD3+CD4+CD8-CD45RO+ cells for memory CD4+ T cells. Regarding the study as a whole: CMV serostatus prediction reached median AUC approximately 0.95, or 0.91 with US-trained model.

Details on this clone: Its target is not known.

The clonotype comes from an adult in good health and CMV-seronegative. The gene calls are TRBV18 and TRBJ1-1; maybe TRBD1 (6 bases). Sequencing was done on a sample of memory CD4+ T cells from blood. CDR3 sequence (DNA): TGTGCCAGCTCGCCCACCGTTTTACAGGGCTGGAACACTGAAGCTTTCTTT. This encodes CASSPTVLQGWNTEAFF.